This TCR beta chain was documented in a study of long-term antiretroviral therapy in people with HIV. Study conclusions and caveats: After ART, diversity increased yet remained lower than transplant donor controls.

Cryopreserved PBMC, at about 0.9-11 million per sample, were present before DNA extraction. On this clone itself: The antigen remains undetermined.

The V gene's germline CDR1 is LNHNV and CDR2 YYDKDF (reference sequence). This CDR3 is built from 14 residues. V dropped 5 bases and J dropped 7 bases, with 14 bases sitting between them. Researchers ran immunoSEQ v3.0 at survey level. The table came from immunoSEQ multiplex PCR; TCRdb's copy has only in-frame clones and leaves some out. The sample comprises 20,000 to 25,000 clones, roughly four fifths of which are singletons, and about 7.2% rests with the top ten. The clonotype originates from a man between 25 and 39 years old with HIV. The V and J genes are TRBV15 and TRBJ2-2; D gene ambiguous. The starting material was unsorted PBMCs, obtained 1.5 years after starting antiretroviral therapy. CDR3 amino acids: CATSPHRANGELFF. The CDR3 nucleotides are TGTGCCACCAGCCCCCATCGGGCGAACGGGGAGCTGTTTTTT.